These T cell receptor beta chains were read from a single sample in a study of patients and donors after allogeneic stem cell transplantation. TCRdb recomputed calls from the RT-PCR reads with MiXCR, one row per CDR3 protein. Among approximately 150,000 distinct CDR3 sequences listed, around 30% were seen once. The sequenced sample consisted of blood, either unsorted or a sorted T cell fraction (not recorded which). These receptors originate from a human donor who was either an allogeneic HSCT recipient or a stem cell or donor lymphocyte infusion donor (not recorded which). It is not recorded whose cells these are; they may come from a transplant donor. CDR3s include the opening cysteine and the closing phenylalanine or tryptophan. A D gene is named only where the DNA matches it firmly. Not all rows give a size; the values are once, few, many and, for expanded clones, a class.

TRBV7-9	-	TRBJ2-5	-	CASSLGKGQETQTQYF	TGTGCCAGCAGCTTAGGAAAGGGCCAAGAGACCCAGACCCAGTACTTC
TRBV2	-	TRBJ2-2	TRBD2	CASQGLAYTGELFF	TGTGCCAGTCAGGGACTAGCGTACACCGGGGAGCTGTTTTTT
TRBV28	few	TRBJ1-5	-	CASSSPGGNQPQHF	TGTGCCAGCAGTTCCCCGGGAGGCAATCAGCCCCAGCATTTT
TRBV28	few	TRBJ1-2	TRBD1	CASMGQGALTF	TGTGCCAGCATGGGACAGGGGGCGCTCACCTTC
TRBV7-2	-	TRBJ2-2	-	CASRTGPTNTGELFF	TGTGCCAGCAGAACGGGGCCCACGAACACCGGGGAGCTGTTTTTT
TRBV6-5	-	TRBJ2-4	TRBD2	CASTRSGGDIQYF	TGTGCCAGCACCAGGAGCGGGGGGGACATTCAGTACTTC
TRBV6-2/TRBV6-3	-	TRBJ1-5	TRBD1	CATMTGDQPQHF	TGTGCCACCATGACAGGGGATCAGCCCCAGCATTTT
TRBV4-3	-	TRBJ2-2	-	CASSPTAGELFF	TGCGCCAGCAGCCCCACCGCCGGGGAGCTGTTTTTT
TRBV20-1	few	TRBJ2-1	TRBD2	CSGGLAGALSSYNEQFF	TGCAGTGGGGGACTAGCGGGCGCCCTCAGCTCCTACAATGAGCAGTTCTTC
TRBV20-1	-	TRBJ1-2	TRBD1	CLHRGGNYGYTF	TGCCTCCACAGGGGGGGGAACTATGGCTACACCTTC